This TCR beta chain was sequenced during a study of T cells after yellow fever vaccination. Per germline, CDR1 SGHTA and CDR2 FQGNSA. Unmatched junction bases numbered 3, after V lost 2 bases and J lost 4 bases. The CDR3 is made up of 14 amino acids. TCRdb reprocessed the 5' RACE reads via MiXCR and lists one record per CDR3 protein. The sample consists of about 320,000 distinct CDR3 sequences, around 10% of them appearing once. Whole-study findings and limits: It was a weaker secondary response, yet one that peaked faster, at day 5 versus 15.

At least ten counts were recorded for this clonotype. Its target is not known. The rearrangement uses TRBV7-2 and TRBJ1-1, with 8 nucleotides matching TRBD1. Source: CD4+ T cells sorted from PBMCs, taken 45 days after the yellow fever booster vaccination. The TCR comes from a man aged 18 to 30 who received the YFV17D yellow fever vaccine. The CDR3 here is CASSLRQGTTEAFF. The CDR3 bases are TGTGCCAGCAGCTTAAGACAGGGGACCACTGAAGCTTTCTTT.